This is a list of T cell receptor beta chains from one sample in a study of cytomegalovirus exposure and HLA in healthy donors. Clones were read by immunoSEQ multiplex PCR, and TCRdb kept only the in-frame ones, dropping some. The sample yields 90,000 to 110,000 clones, about 80% seen once. The sequenced sample consisted of PBMCs. Every receptor here comes from a woman between 50 and 59 years old in good health and CMV-seropositive. The CDR3 runs from the conserved cysteine through the conserved F or W. The D gene is left open where the match is weak. The size of a clone is reported for some rows only, either as once, few or many, or as a class for expanded clones.

J gene: TRBJ1-6
V gene: TRBV19
clone size: few
D gene: TRBD1
CDR3 DNA: TGTGCCAGTAGTACTTATCAGGACAGGATTCCATCACCCCTCCACTTT
CDR3 protein: CASSTYQDRIPSPLHF

J gene: TRBJ2-4
V gene: TRBV19
clone size: .
D gene: TRBD2
CDR3 DNA: TGTGCCAGTAGTACCGCGGGGGGGGCCAAAAACATTCAGTACTTC
CDR3 protein: CASSTAGGAKNIQYF

J gene: TRBJ2-7
V gene: TRBV5-6
clone size: few
D gene: TRBD2
CDR3 DNA: TGTGCCAGCAGCTTGGTTCCCGGAGCGGGGTACGAGCAGTACTTC
CDR3 protein: CASSLVPGAGYEQYF

J gene: TRBJ1-6
V gene: TRBV7-6
clone size: .
D gene: TRBD1
CDR3 DNA: TGTGCCAGCAGTGGACAGGATAATTCACCCCTCCACTTT
CDR3 protein: CASSGQDNSPLHF

J gene: TRBJ2-1
V gene: TRBV20-1
clone size: .
D gene: .
CDR3 DNA: TGCAGTGCTAGCCCTAATTCTGAGCAGTTCTTC
CDR3 protein: CSASPNSEQFF

J gene: TRBJ2-1
V gene: TRBV5-5
clone size: .
D gene: TRBD2
CDR3 DNA: TGTGCCAGCAGCTTGGCTAGCGGGACATACAATGAGCAGTTCTTC
CDR3 protein: CASSLASGTYNEQFF

J gene: TRBJ2-2
V gene: TRBV19
clone size: .
D gene: .
CDR3 DNA: TGTGCCAGTAGTATCGGCGGGACCGGGGAGCTGTTTTTT
CDR3 protein: CASSIGGTGELFF

J gene: TRBJ2-7
V gene: TRBV6-6
clone size: .
D gene: TRBD2
CDR3 DNA: TGTGCCAGCAGGCGGACTAGCGGGAGGGTCGGGTACGAGCAGTACTTC
CDR3 protein: CASRRTSGRVGYEQYF

J gene: TRBJ1-5
V gene: TRBV6-5
clone size: .
D gene: .
CDR3 DNA: TGTGCCAGCAGGATCCGGGTCTATAGCAATCAGCCCCAGCATTTT
CDR3 protein: CASRIRVYSNQPQHF

J gene: TRBJ1-1
V gene: TRBV5-1
clone size: .
D gene: TRBD1
CDR3 DNA: TGCGCCAGCAGCTTGGCAGGGGGTGCTGAAGCTTTCTTT
CDR3 protein: CASSLAGGAEAFF

J gene: TRBJ2-1
V gene: TRBV19
clone size: .
D gene: .
CDR3 DNA: TGTGCCAGTAGTATAGTTTCCGGGAACTCCTACAATGAGCAGTTCTTC
CDR3 protein: CASSIVSGNSYNEQFF

J gene: TRBJ2-7
V gene: TRBV9
clone size: .
D gene: TRBD2
CDR3 DNA: TGTGCCAGCAGCGAGACTTCAGCGGGGACGGGGCAGTACTTC
CDR3 protein: CASSETSAGTGQYF

J gene: TRBJ1-1
V gene: TRBV6-5
clone size: .
D gene: .
CDR3 DNA: TGTGCCAGCAGTTACGCCCTACAGGAAAGGGACACTGAAGCTTTCTTT
CDR3 protein: CASSYALQERDTEAFF

J gene: TRBJ1-3
V gene: TRBV10-3
clone size: .
D gene: .
CDR3 DNA: TGTGCCATCAGGGGACAAGGCCCGATCCGGAACACCATATATTTT
CDR3 protein: CAIRGQGPIRNTIYF

J gene: TRBJ2-7
V gene: TRBV15
clone size: .
D gene: .
CDR3 DNA: TGTGCCACCAGCAGAGATCTGGCAGGGCCGCGCGAGCAGTACTTC
CDR3 protein: CATSRDLAGPREQYF

J gene: TRBJ2-3
V gene: TRBV7-2
clone size: .
D gene: .
CDR3 DNA: TGTGCCAGCAGCTTGCCCCGACTTGGAGATACGCAGTATTTT
CDR3 protein: CASSLPRLGDTQYF